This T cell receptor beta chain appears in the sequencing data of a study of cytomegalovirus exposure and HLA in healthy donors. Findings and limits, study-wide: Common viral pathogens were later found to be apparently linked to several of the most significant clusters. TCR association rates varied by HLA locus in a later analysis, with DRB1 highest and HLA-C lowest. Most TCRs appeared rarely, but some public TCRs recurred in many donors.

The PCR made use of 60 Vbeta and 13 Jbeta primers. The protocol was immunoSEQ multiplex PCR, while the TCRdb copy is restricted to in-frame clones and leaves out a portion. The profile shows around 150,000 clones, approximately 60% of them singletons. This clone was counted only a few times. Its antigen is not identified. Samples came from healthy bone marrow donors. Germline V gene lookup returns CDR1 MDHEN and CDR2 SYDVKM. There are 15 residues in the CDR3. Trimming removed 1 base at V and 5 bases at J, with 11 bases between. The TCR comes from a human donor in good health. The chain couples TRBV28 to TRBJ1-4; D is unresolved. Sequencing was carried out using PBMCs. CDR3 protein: CASSLSLGRNEKLFF. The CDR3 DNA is TGTGCCAGCAGTTTATCTTTGGGGAGGAATGAAAAACTGTTTTTT.